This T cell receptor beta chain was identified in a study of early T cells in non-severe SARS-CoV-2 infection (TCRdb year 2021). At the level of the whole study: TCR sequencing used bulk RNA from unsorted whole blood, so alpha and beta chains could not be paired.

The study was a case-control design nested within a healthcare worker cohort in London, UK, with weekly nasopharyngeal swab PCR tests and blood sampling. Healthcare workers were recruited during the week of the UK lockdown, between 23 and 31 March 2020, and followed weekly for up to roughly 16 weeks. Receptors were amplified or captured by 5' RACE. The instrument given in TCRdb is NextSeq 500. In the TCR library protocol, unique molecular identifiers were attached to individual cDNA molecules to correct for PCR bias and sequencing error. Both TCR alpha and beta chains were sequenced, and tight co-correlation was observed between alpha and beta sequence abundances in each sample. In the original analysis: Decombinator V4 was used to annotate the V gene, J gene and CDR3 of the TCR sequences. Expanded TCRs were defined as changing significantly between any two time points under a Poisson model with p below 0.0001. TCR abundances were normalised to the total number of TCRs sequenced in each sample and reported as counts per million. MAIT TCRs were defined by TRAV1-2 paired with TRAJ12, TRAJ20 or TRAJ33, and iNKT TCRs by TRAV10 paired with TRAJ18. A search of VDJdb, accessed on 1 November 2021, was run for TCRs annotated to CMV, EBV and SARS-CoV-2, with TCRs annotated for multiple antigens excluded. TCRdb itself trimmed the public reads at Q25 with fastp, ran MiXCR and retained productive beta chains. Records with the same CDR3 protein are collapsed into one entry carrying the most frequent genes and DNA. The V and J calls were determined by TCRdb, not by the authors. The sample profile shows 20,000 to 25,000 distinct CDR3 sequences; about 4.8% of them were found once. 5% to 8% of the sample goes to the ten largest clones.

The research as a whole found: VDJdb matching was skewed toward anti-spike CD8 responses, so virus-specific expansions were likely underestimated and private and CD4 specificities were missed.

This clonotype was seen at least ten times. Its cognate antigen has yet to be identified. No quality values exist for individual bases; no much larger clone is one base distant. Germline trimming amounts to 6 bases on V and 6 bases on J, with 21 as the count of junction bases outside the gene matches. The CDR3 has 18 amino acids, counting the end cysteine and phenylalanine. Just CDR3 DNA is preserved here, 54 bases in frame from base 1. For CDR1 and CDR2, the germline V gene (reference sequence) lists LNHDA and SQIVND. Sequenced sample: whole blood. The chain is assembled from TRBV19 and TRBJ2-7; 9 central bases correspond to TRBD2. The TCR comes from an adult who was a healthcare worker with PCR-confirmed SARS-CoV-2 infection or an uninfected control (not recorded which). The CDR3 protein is CASSPGGVVAGAPGEQYF. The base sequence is TGTGCCAGTAGCCCCGGGGGTGTGGTAGCGGGAGCTCCCGGCGAGCAGTACTTC.